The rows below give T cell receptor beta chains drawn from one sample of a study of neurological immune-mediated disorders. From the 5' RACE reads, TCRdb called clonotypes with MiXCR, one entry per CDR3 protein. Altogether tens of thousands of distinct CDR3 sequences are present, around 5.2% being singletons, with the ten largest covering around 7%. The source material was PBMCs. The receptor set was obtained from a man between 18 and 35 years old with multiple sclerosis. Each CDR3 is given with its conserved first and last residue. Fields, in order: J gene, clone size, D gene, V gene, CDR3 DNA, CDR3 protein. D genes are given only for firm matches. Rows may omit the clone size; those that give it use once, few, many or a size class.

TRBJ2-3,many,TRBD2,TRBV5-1,TGCGCCAGCAGCCACCCCCTGTCCCATAGCGGGAGGACAGATACGCAGTATTTT,CASSHPLSHSGRTDTQYF
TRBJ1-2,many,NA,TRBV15,TGTGCCACCAGCAGGGATTTCAATGGAGGTGGCTACACCTTC,CATSRDFNGGGYTF
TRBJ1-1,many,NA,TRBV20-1,TGCAGTGCAAGGAGGGTCGCTGAAGCTTTCTTT,CSARRVAEAFF
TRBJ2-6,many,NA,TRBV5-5,TGTGCCAGCAGCTTGGGAGGGCTTGGGGCCAACGTCCTGACTTTC,CASSLGGLGANVLTF
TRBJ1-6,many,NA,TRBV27,TGTGCCAGCAGTTTATTTGGGCTTTCTAATTCACCCCTCCACTTT,CASSLFGLSNSPLHF
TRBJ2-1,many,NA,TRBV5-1,TGCGCCAGCAGCTTGGGACCTCAAGGCAATGAGCAGTTCTTC,CASSLGPQGNEQFF
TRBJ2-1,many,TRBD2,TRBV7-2,TGTGCCAGCAGCTTGGTCCTAGCGGGGGGGCCGATTGAGCAGTTCTTC,CASSLVLAGGPIEQFF
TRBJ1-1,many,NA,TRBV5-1,TGCGCCAGCAGCCCCGGCAAGGATCCGGGCCCGGGCACTGAAGCTTTCTTT,CASSPGKDPGPGTEAFF
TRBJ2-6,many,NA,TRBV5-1,TGCGCCAGCAGCCGTTCGCAGGACTCTGGGGCCAACGTCCTGACTTTC,CASSRSQDSGANVLTF
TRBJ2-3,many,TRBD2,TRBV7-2,TGTGCCAGCAGCTTAGGCGGGAGGGCCCTGTATTTT,CASSLGGRALYF
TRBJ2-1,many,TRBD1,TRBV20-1,TGCAGTGCTACCTTTGGACAGGGCGAGCAGTTCTTC,CSATFGQGEQFF
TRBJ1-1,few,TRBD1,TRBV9,TGTGCCAGCAGCGTAGATCAGGGGGCATTCACTGAAGCTTTCTTT,CASSVDQGAFTEAFF
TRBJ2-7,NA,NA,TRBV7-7,TGTGCTAGCAGCTTATATGGAGGGAAAGAGCAGTACTTC,CASSLYGGKEQYF
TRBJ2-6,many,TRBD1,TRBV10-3,TGTGCCATCAAGGGGGCAGCATCTGGGGCCAACGTCCTGACTTTC,CAIKGAASGANVLTF
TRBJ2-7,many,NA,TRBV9,TGTGCCAGTGGGTCTATGCGCGAGCAGTACTTC,CASGSMREQYF
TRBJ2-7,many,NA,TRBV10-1,TGCGCCAGCAGTGACAGGAGCTCCTACGAGCAGTACTTC,CASSDRSSYEQYF
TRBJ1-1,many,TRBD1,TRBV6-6,TGTGCCGTGACAGGGACGGGAACTGAAGCTTTCTTT,CAVTGTGTEAFF
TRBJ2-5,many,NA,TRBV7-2,TGTGCCAGCAGCTTAGCGGGGAAAGAGACCCAGTACTTC,CASSLAGKETQYF
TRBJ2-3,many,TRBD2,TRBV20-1,TGCAGTGCTGGGTTTCTAGCGGGGGGCGTCTCTAGCACAGATACGCAGTATTTT,CSAGFLAGGVSSTDTQYF
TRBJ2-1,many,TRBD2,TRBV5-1,TGCGCCAGCAGGAGCGGGGGAACCGGAAATGAGCAGTTCTTC,CASRSGGTGNEQFF
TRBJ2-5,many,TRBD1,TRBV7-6,TGTGCCAGCAGCTTAGCGGCAGGGGGGACCCAGTACTTC,CASSLAAGGTQYF
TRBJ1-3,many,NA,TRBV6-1,TGTGCCAGCAGTGAATTCGGGGGAACCGGAAACACCATATATTTT,CASSEFGGTGNTIYF
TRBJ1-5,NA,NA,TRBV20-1,TGCAGTGCTAGAGGTTTAACGGACCCGAGCAATCAGCCCCAGCATTTT,CSARGLTDPSNQPQHF
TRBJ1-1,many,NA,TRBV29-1,TGCAGCGTTGACAGCCCCCAGGAGAACACTGAAGCTTTCTTT,CSVDSPQENTEAFF
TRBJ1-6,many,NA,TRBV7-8,TGTGCCAGCAGCCCACAACCGGGCTTAGATTCACCCCTCCACTTT,CASSPQPGLDSPLHF
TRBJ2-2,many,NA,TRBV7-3,TGTGCCAGCAGCTTCACGACCGGGGAGCTGTTTTTT,CASSFTTGELFF
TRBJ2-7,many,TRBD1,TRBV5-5,TGTGCCAGCAGCCCGATGGGACAGGGGTCCTACGAGCAGTACTTC,CASSPMGQGSYEQYF
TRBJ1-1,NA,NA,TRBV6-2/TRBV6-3,TGTGCCAGCAGTTACGGTAAAATTAACACTGAAGCTTTCTTT,CASSYGKINTEAFF
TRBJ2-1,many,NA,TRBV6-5,TGTGCCAGCAGCCGCCTCAATGAGCAGTTCTTC,CASSRLNEQFF
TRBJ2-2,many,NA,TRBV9,TGTGCCAGCAGCGTAGTCTACACCGGGGAGCTGTTTTTT,CASSVVYTGELFF
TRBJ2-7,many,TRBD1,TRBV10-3,TGTGCCATCAGTTACCTAAATTCCGGGACAGGGGAGGTGCAGTACTTC,CAISYLNSGTGEVQYF
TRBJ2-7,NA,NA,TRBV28,TGTGCCAGCAGTCCCGCGGGGCAAGAAGGGTACGAGCAGTACTTC,CASSPAGQEGYEQYF
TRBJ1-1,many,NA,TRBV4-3,TGCGCCAGCAGCCAAGATGGGAAGAACACTGAAGCTTTCTTT,CASSQDGKNTEAFF
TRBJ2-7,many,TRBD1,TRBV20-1,TGCAGTGCCTTTAGACAGGGGGCGGCCTACGAGCAGTACTTC,CSAFRQGAAYEQYF
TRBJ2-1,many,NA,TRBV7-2,TGTGCCAGCAGCTTAGCGGGAGTCATCCACAATGAGCAGTTCTTC,CASSLAGVIHNEQFF
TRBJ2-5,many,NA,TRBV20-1,TGCAGTGCTAGACTCGGGACACCCCAAGAGACCCAGTACTTC,CSARLGTPQETQYF
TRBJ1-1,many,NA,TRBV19,TGTGCCAGTAGTATAGAGAGCGACATGAACACTGAAGCTTTCTTT,CASSIESDMNTEAFF
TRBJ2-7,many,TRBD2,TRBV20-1,TGCAGTGCTAGAGCTCCGGGGGGGCTGGGGCAGTACTTC,CSARAPGGLGQYF
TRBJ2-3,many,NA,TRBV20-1,TGCAGTGCTATACTCCTTAGCACAGATACGCAGTATTTT,CSAILLSTDTQYF
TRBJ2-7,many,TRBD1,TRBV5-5,TGTGCCAGCAGCTTGGTTGGACAGGGGTTCTACGAGCAGTACTTC,CASSLVGQGFYEQYF
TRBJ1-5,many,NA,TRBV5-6,TGTGCCAGCAGACGGACATTTAGCAATCAGCCCCAGCATTTT,CASRRTFSNQPQHF
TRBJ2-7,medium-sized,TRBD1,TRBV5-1,TGCGCCAGCAGCTTCAGGACAGGGGACGAGCAGTACTTC,CASSFRTGDEQYF
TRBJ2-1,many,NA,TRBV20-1,TGCAGTGCTAGAGTTCACAGCGGAGGGGGCAATGAGCAGTTCTTC,CSARVHSGGGNEQFF
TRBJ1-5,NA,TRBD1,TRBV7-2,TGTGCCAGCAGCCAAGCCCCACAGGGGTATAGCAATCAGCCCCAGCATTTT,CASSQAPQGYSNQPQHF
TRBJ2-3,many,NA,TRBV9,TGTGCCAGCAGCGTAGCGGCGCTCACAGATACGCAGTATTTT,CASSVAALTDTQYF
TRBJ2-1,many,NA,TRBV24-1,TGTGCCACCAGTGATTTGGAAATAGAGGGGCACAATGAGCAGTTCTTC,CATSDLEIEGHNEQFF
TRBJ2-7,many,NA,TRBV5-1,TGCGCCAGCAGCTTGGCCTACGGATACGAGCAGTACTTC,CASSLAYGYEQYF
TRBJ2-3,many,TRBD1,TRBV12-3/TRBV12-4,TGTGCCAGCAGTAGGGGGCGCGGCACAGATACGCAGTATTTT,CASSRGRGTDTQYF
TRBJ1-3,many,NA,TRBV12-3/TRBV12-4,TGTGCCAGCAGTTTAGATTTCTCTGGAAACACCATATATTTT,CASSLDFSGNTIYF